These 6 T cell receptor beta chains were sequenced from one sample in a study of T cell changes during pregnancy in multiple sclerosis. Profiled with immunoSEQ multiplex PCR; TCRdb holds only in-frame clones, not every one. Of 37,000 or so clones listed, roughly 94% are singletons. Sequenced material: peripheral blood, taken in the third trimester of pregnancy. These TCRs come from a female donor with multiple sclerosis, enrolled in a pregnancy study.

The chain carries TRBV5-1 and TRBJ2-3; 8 bases line up with TRBD2. The CDR3 extends over 15 amino acids. With 2 bases clipped from V and 2 bases from J, the junction kept 4 bases outside the gene matches. CDR1 and CDR2 (germline): SGHRS, YFSETQ. For the CDR3, the DNA is TGCGCCAGCAGCTTAGCGGGAGCCCACACAGATACGCAGTATTTT. Encoded protein: CASSLAGAHTDTQYF.

This sequence joins TRBV11-3 and TRBJ1-2; a possible D gene is TRBD1 (5 bases). The length of the CDR3 is 18 residues. Germline V CDR1 and CDR2: SGHNT, YENEEA. Trimming took 2 bases from V and 1 from J, leaving 20 bases between them. CDR3 coding DNA: TGTGCCAGCAGCTTAAAGATACCGAACATGGGGGGTAACTATGGCTACACCTTC. Its protein is CASSLKIPNMGGNYGYTF.

This clone has a single count. The chain links TRBV5-1 to TRBJ2-1, with TRBD1 as a possible D gene (5 bases). Germline values: CDR1 SGHRS, CDR2 YFSETQ. The CDR3 has 12 residues. V lost 3 bases and J lost 7, with 8 bases in between. CDR3 coding DNA: TGCGCCAGCAGCTGGGGCGGTAATGAGCAGTTCTTC. Its protein product is CASSWGGNEQFF.

The chain has TRBV27 and TRBJ2-1; TRBD1 is a possible D gene (6 bases). The CDR3 extends over 15 amino acids. Germline lookup yields CDR1 MNHEY and CDR2 SMNVEV (reference sequence). Trimming took off 3 bases at V and 5 bases at J, with 14 bases between the two ends. DNA of the CDR3: TGTGCCAGCAGTTTGGGGGCTAAACCCCACAATGAGCAGTTCTTC. Amino acid sequence: CASSLGAKPHNEQFF.

V is TRBV10-3 and J is TRBJ1-1, with D unresolved. Germline CDR1 ENHRY, CDR2 SYGVKD. CDR3 length: 15 residues. Trimming removed 4 bases from V and 8 bases from J, with 20 bases in between. CDR3 residues: CAISVSKDIGLEAFF. The CDR3 DNA reads TGTGCCATCAGTGTTAGTAAAGATATTGGACTCGAAGCTTTCTTT.

The chain recombines TRBV9 with TRBJ2-1; a possible D gene is TRBD2 (7 bases). Germline V gene data show CDR1 as SGDLS and CDR2 as YYNGEE. This CDR3 spans 18 amino acids. V lost 0 bases and J lost 9, with 25 bases in between. CDR3 nucleotide sequence: TGTGCCAGCAGCGTAGTTCAGGGGATGACGGGGGGCGGGGGTGAGCAGTTCTTC. Translating gives CASSVVQGMTGGGGEQFF.